Listed here are 18 T cell receptor beta chains from one sample, sequenced in a study of T cells expressing NK-cell markers. TCRdb derives one entry per CDR3 protein from the 5' RACE reads, leaving out DNA. In all, the sample yields 500,000 to 600,000 distinct CDR3 sequences. Source material: blood T cells: a sorted CD56 or NKG2C T cell subset, CD4+ or CD8+ T cells, or bulk PBMC T cells (not recorded which). These receptors originate from a man aged 18-30 years in good health.

This chain joins TRBV20-1 and TRBJ1-3; TCRdb calls TRBD1, which cannot be checked without DNA. Germline lookup yields CDR1 DFQATT and CDR2 SNEGSKA (reference sequence). There are 14 residues in the CDR3. The chain's CDR3 is CSARAGRGGNTIYF.

The rearrangement uses TRBV11-2 and TRBJ2-3; the TRBD2 assignment by TCRdb is unverifiable without DNA. The CDR3 length is 17 residues. Per the germline V gene, CDR1 is SGHAT and CDR2 is FQNNGV. The chain's CDR3 is CASSDRTSSGGGDTQYF. Full variable domain (outside the CDR3, taken from reference TRBV11-2 and TRBJ2-3): EAGVAQSPRYKIIEKRQSVAFWCNPISGHATLYWYQQILGQGPKLLIQFQNNGVVDDSQLPKDRFSAERLKGVDSTLKIQPAKLEDSAVYLCASSDRTSSGGGDTQYFGPGTRLTVL.

The V call is TRBV5-6, the J call TRBJ2-5; no DNA is available, so the TRBD2 call from TCRdb remains unchecked. Germline V lookup: CDR1 SGHDT, CDR2 YYEEEE. This CDR3 region has 14 residues. This CDR3 reads CASTLAGVAETQYF.

The rearrangement links TRBV20-1 to TRBJ2-2; the TCRdb call, TRBD1, lacks DNA for checking. The CDR3 sequence is 15 residues long. The germline V gene encodes CDR1 DFQATT and CDR2 SNEGSKA (reference sequence). The CDR3 reads CSAPPWGSNTGELFF.

The rearrangement joins TRBV6-2 or TRBV6-3 to TRBJ2-3; the TCRdb call, TRBD1, lacks DNA for checking. The CDR3 is 15 residues long. Germline CDR1 is MNHEY and CDR2 is SVGEGT. CDR3 in amino acids: CASSAWGLPTDTQYF.

The chain links TRBV24-1 to TRBJ2-3; TCRdb gives TRBD1 as the D gene, but with no DNA this cannot be confirmed. The CDR3 is 14 amino acids. Per germline, CDR1 KGHDR and CDR2 SFDVKD. CDR3 residues: CATSDFTGGDTQYF.

V is TRBV7-2 and J is TRBJ2-7. The germline gives CDR1 SGHTA, CDR2 FQGNSA. The CDR3 runs 13 residues. Here the CDR3 reads CASGPARNYEQYF.

The gene calls are TRBV24-1 and TRBJ1-1. The CDR3 has 13 amino acids. Germline V gives CDR1 KGHDR, CDR2 SFDVKD. Here the CDR3 reads CATSDRRDTEAFF.

The chain employs TRBV15 and TRBJ2-2. Germline V gene lookup returns CDR1 LNHNV and CDR2 YYDKDF (reference sequence). The CDR3 totals 15 residues. CDR3: CATSRDLIFSGELFF.

The genes are TRBV7-2 and TRBJ2-3; TCRdb proposes TRBD1, but this gene call is untestable without DNA. Germline lookup yields CDR1 SGHTA and CDR2 FQGNSA. The CDR3 loop spans 15 amino acids. CDR3 protein: CASSQEDRLVSPQYF.

V usage is TRBV12-3 or TRBV12-4 and J usage is TRBJ2-3; no DNA is available, so the TRBD2 call from TCRdb remains unchecked. The CDR3 is made up of 14 amino acids. This chain's CDR3 is CASSLRRVQDTQYF.

The chain has TRBV12-5 and TRBJ2-1; with no DNA, the TCRdb D assignment of TRBD1 cannot be verified. Germline CDR1 and CDR2: LGHNT and FRNRAP. The CDR3 length is 12 residues. The CDR3 sequence: CASGQGASEQFF.

The V and J genes are TRBV29-1 and TRBJ2-2. The CDR3 loop spans 15 amino acids. Germline V lookup: CDR1 SQVTM, CDR2 ANQGSEA. The chain's CDR3 is CSVEKAVSNTGELFF.

The chain has TRBV6-5 and TRBJ2-2; the TCRdb D gene call, TRBD2, has no DNA to confirm it. This CDR3 comprises 14 residues. Germline V gives CDR1 MNHEY, CDR2 SVGAGI. CDR3 loop: CASSWRSTAGELFF.

V gene TRBV10-2 combines with J gene TRBJ2-2; the D gene TCRdb calls, TRBD2, cannot be checked with no DNA. Germline CDR1 reads WSHSY; CDR2 reads SAAADI. This CDR3 has 15 amino acids. CDR3 amino acids: CASSGKRVDTGELFF.

The V and J genes are TRBV5-1 and TRBJ1-1; TCRdb's assignment of TRBD1 cannot be checked, as there is no DNA. The CDR3 loop spans 16 amino acids. Germline V lookup: CDR1 SGHRS, CDR2 YFSETQ. The CDR3 region is CASSFPGQGAGTEAFF.

The chain uses TRBV29-1 and TRBJ2-1; TCRdb proposes TRBD2, but this gene call is untestable without DNA. This CDR3 is built from 17 residues. Germline lookup yields CDR1 SQVTM and CDR2 ANQGSEA. CDR3: CSVVGHQTSAIYNEQFF.

V gene TRBV5-1 combines with J gene TRBJ2-2; no DNA is available, so the TRBD2 call from TCRdb remains unchecked. The length of the CDR3 is 17 residues. CDR1 is SGHRS, CDR2 YFSETQ, per germline. The CDR3 sequence: CASSPAAGYSNTGELFF. Full variable domain (rest looked up from reference TRBV5-1 and TRBJ2-2): KAGVTQTPRYLIKTRGQQVTLSCSPISGHRSVSWYQQTPGQGLQFLFEYFSETQRNKGNFPGRFSGRQFSNSRSEMNVSTLELGDSALYLCASSPAAGYSNTGELFFGEGSRLTVL.